What follows are 20 T cell receptor beta chains derived from one specimen sequenced in a study of T cell responses to AZD1222 COVID-19 vaccine. The repertoire was sequenced with immunoSEQ multiplex PCR; TCRdb's copy has only in-frame clones and lacks some. Altogether some 130,000 clones are present, 89% being singletons, with the ten largest covering roughly 6.5%. The specimen comprised peripheral blood, sampled on day 0 of AZD1222 vaccination. All receptors come from an adult in good health.

The chain combines TRBV6-5 with TRBJ2-2; 7 nucleotides agree with TRBD2. The CDR3 consists of 15 residues. V shed 7 bases and J 3 bases; nucleotides not matched to a gene: 8. Germline loops: CDR1 MNHEY, CDR2 SVGAGI. The CDR3 coding sequence is TGTGCCAGCACCAGCAGCGGGGAGGACACCGGGGAGCTGTTTTTT. Translating gives CASTSSGEDTGELFF.

The V and J genes are TRBV27 and TRBJ2-2, with TRBD1 identical over 10 bases. Trimming removed 5 bases from V and 8 bases from J; junction bases left unmatched: 8. Germline V CDR1 and CDR2: MNHEY, SMNVEV (reference sequence). The CDR3 is 15 residues long. CDR3 sequence (DNA): TGTGCCAGCAGTCTTGGACAGGGGGTAGCGGGGGAGCTGTTTTTT. Protein sequence: CASSLGQGVAGELFF.

The chain couples TRBV3-1 (or the pseudogene TRBV3-2) to TRBJ1-2; D is perhaps TRBD1 (6 bases). V was shortened by 3 bases and J by 8 bases, with 16 bases between the two germline ends. This CDR3 is built from 14 residues. In germline, CDR1 is LGHDT, CDR2 YNNKEL (reference sequence). CDR3 amino acids: CASSHSSGGAGYTF. The CDR3 nucleotides read TGTGCCAGCAGCCATTCCTCGGGGGGCGCAGGCTACACCTTC.

V usage is TRBV7-9 and J usage is TRBJ1-6, with 7 bases that match TRBD1. CDR1 and CDR2 (germline): SEHNR, FQNEAQ (reference sequence). V gave up 7 bases and J gave up 6 bases; unmatched junction bases: 6. The CDR3 runs to 14 residues. The CDR3, as DNA: TGTGCCAGCACACAAAGGGACAGTAATTCACCCCTCCACTTT. This gives the protein CASTQRDSNSPLHF.

This clone was counted once. This chain uses TRBV10-3 with TRBJ1-1; D gene ambiguous. From germline, CDR1 is ENHRY and CDR2 SYGVKD. Trimming removed 6 bases at V and 4 bases at J, with 15 bases between. The CDR3 sequence is 14 residues long. The CDR3 here is CAISRTPEGTEAFF. CDR3 sequence (DNA): TGTGCCATCAGCCGTACGCCCGAGGGCACTGAAGCTTTCTTT.

V and J are TRBV27 and TRBJ1-3; the D gene is possibly TRBD1 (5 bases). Deletions cut 2 bases from V and 4 bases from J, with 9 bases between. The CDR3 is 14 amino acids. CDR1 is MNHEY and CDR2 is SMNVEV in the germline V gene (reference sequence). The DNA for the CDR3 is TGTGCCAGCAGTTTAGGAGGGACCGGAAACACCATATATTTT. It is translated as CASSLGGTGNTIYF.

The V and J genes are TRBV7-2 and TRBJ1-1; D is undetermined. The germline gives CDR1 SGHTA, CDR2 FQGNSA. CDR3 length equals 13 residues. The ends were cut back, 5 bases at V and 1 base at J, with 8 bases in the middle. The CDR3 sequence is CASSPPGNTEAFF. The CDR3 DNA reads as TGTGCCAGCAGCCCCCCAGGGAACACTGAAGCTTTCTTT. The full variable domain, with the rest looked up from reference TRBV7-2 and TRBJ1-1, is GAGVSQSPSNKVTEKGKDVELRCDPISGHTALYWYRQSLGQGLEFLIYFQGNSAPDKSGLPSDRFSAERTGGSVSTLTIQRTQQEDSAVYLCASSPPGNTEAFFGQGTRLTVV.

The chain has TRBV4-3 and TRBJ2-1; possibly TRBD2 for D (6 bases). Germline V gives CDR1 LGHNA, CDR2 YSLEER. Between the trimmed V and J ends, which lost 0 bases and 8 bases, there was a span of 8 bases. The CDR3 extends over 13 amino acids. CDR3 DNA: TGCGCCAGCAGCCAAGACTCGGGGGATGAGCAGTTCTTC. Translating it yields CASSQDSGDEQFF.

The genes are TRBV6-5 and TRBJ1-3; no reliable D call. V lost 6 bases to trimming and J lost 4 bases, with 13 bases between them. From germline, CDR1 is MNHEY and CDR2 SVGAGI. There are 14 residues in the CDR3. The CDR3 DNA sequence: TGTGCCAGCAGGTATACGAGACAAGGAAACACCATATATTTT. Translating gives CASRYTRQGNTIYF.

This chain uses TRBV30 with TRBJ2-7; D unresolved. With 5 bases removed from V and 2 bases from J, the gap between germline ends came to 16 bases. Per the germline V gene, CDR1 is GTSNPN and CDR2 is SVGIG (reference sequence). CDR3 size: 14 residues. The CDR3 nucleotides read TGTGCCTGGCATGCCGTCGGAGAGACCTACGAGCAGTACTTC. Its protein is CAWHAVGETYEQYF. The full variable domain, rest sourced from reference TRBV30 and TRBJ2-7, is SQTIHQWPATLVQPVGSPLSLECTVEGTSNPNLYWYRQAAGRGLQLLFYSVGIGQISSEVPQNLSASRPQDRQFILSSKKLLLSDSGFYLCAWHAVGETYEQYFGPGTRLTVT.

The chain is built from TRBV3-1 (or the pseudogene TRBV3-2) and TRBJ1-2, with TRBD1 matching over 9 bases. The V segment lost 1 base and the J segment 1 base; nucleotides outside the gene matches: 4. Germline loops: CDR1 LGHDT, CDR2 YNNKEL (reference sequence). The CDR3 runs to 16 residues. The CDR3 nucleotides are TGTGCCAGCAGCCAAGTCGGGACAGGGCTTAACTATGGCTACACCTTC. It specifies CASSQVGTGLNYGYTF.

This chain joins TRBV21-1 and TRBJ1-4; the table names TRBD1, a call not compared with the DNA. TRBV21-1 is labeled a pseudogene. CDR3 size: 17 residues. CDR3 DNA sequence: TGTGCCAGCAGCGGGTCGGACAGGGGGTTGAGTAATGAAAAACTGTTTTTT. Its translation is CASSGSDRGLSNEKLFF.

This chain uses TRBV6-5 with TRBJ1-2; a weak D match, TRBD1 (5 bases). CDR3 size: 14 residues. V dropped 0 bases and J dropped 4 bases, with 9 bases sitting between them. CDR1 is MNHEY, CDR2 SVGAGI, per germline. The DNA of the CDR3 is TGTGCCAGCAGTTACTCACAAACAGGCTATGGCTACACCTTC. Translation: CASSYSQTGYGYTF.

The chain carries TRBV13 and TRBJ1-6; D gene unclear. The CDR3 contains 14 residues. Germline lookup yields CDR1 PRHDT and CDR2 FYEKMQ (reference sequence). V lost 0 bases to trimming and J lost 9 bases, with 9 bases between them. The CDR3 reads CASSLGPVGSPLHF. The DNA for the CDR3 is TGTGCCAGCAGCTTAGGGCCGGTGGGTTCACCCCTCCACTTT.

The J gene is TRBJ2-1, the V gene TRBV27; TRBD1 aligns across 10 bases. Germline CDR1 reads MNHEY; CDR2 reads SMNVEV (reference sequence). This CDR3 contains 13 residues. The J segment lost 4 bases and the V segment lost 10 bases, leaving 4 bases of the junction unmatched. This chain's CDR3 is CATRQGAYNEQFF. Written as DNA, the CDR3 is TGTGCCACAAGACAGGGGGCATACAATGAGCAGTTCTTC.

This clone came up once. The rearrangement joins TRBV5-8 to TRBJ1-1, with D unresolved. Deletions cut 4 bases from V and 7 bases from J, with 5 bases between. This CDR3 is 10 amino acids long. Germline V gene sequence: CDR1 SGHTS, CDR2 YDEGEE. The CDR3 reads CASSVLEAFF. CDR3 bases: TGTGCCAGCAGCGTCCTTGAAGCTTTCTTT. Together with reference TRBV5-8 and TRBJ1-1, the CDR3 gives the full variable domain: EAGVTQSPTHLIKTRGQQATLRCSPISGHTSVYWYQQALGLGLQFLLWYDEGEERNRGNFPPRFSGRQFPNYSSELNVNALELEDSALYLCASSVLEAFFGQGTRLTVV.

This clone was picked up one time. The chain recombines TRBV19 with TRBJ2-2; TRBD2 might be the D (6 bases). Germline values: CDR1 LNHDA, CDR2 SQIVND (reference sequence). V was shortened by 4 bases and J by 6 bases, with 12 bases between the two germline ends. The CDR3 runs to 14 residues. The CDR3 loop reads CASSSGVWPGELFF. CDR3 bases: TGTGCCAGTAGTAGCGGGGTTTGGCCCGGGGAGCTGTTTTTT.

This clone has only one observation. The rearrangement links TRBV19 to TRBJ2-7, with 7 bases matching TRBD1. The end of the DNA is better explained by TRBJ2-1, so the J call may be wrong. Germline values: CDR1 LNHDA, CDR2 SQIVND (reference sequence). The CDR3 has 14 amino acids. The CDR3 nucleotides are TGTGCCAGCCAGACAGGGAGCGACTACAATGAGCAGTTCTTC. Protein: CASQTGSDYNEQFF.

This chain joins TRBV7-8 and TRBJ1-2; TRBD1 aligns across 8 bases. This CDR3 has 14 amino acids. After removal of 4 bases from V and 0 bases from J, the junction contained 1 base not matched to a gene. Germline values: CDR1 SGHVS, CDR2 FQNEAQ. CDR3 nucleotide sequence: TGTGCCAGCAGCTCACAGGGGGCTAACTATGGCTACACCTTC. Translated, it gives CASSSQGANYGYTF.

This chain's CDR3 is CASSPGGNTEAFF. The CDR3 nucleotides are TGTGCCAGCAGCCCCGGTGGGAACACTGAAGCTTTCTTT. J is TRBJ1-1 and V is TRBV7-3; the D is unclear. CDR1 and CDR2 from the germline V gene are SGHTA and FQGTGA. This CDR3 comprises 13 residues. Trimming left V 5 bases short and J 1 base short, with 8 bases between.